The entry that follows covers one T cell receptor (beta chain) sequence. Its antigen is unknown. Because the CDR3 is missing its conserved closing phenylalanine or tryptophan, this is likely a read error. CDR1 WSHSY and CDR2 SAAADI come from the germline V gene. The CDR3 is 14 amino acids. This entry belongs to a study of tumor-infiltrating lymphocytes in primary liver carcinoma. General study results and limits: The study found tumor-adjacent and tumor-blood pairs overlapped less than tumor region pairs.

Unsorted whole blood supplied the blood RNA, and germline DNA was isolated too. Priming with a constant-region primer yielded TCR beta cDNA from about 450 ng total RNA. Slightly modified ARM-PCR with three nested multiplex PCR rounds yielded TCR beta libraries. TRBV1-TRBV30 forward primers and a C-beta reverse primer were used in the first two PCR rounds, which each ran for ten to eleven cycles. TCRdb processed the multiplex PCR reads anew with MiXCR; each CDR3 protein has one entry. The table has more than 150,000 distinct CDR3 sequences, 60% seen once. This clonotype was sampled from a middle-aged man with primary liver carcinoma and hepatitis B virus infection. This chain connects TRBV10-2 to TRBJ2-7; 7 nucleotides line up with TRBD1. The specimen was peripheral blood. CDR3 in DNA: TGCGCTTCCGCCGATACAGGGGCTTCCTACGAGCAGTACTTA. Translating gives CASADTGASYEQYL.